This T cell receptor beta chain was captured in a study of beta chain features in type 1 diabetes. Since all of the isolated RNA was reverse transcribed, expressed TCRB transcripts were what got sequenced. Mean read depth for naive, central memory and regulatory T cell samples was 3.5 million or so reads. The data were produced by immunoSEQ multiplex PCR, yet TCRdb's version contains in-frame clones alone and is incomplete. Of 500,000 to 800,000 clones in the sample, under 15% were seen once. Whole-study results and caveats: People with Type 1 diabetes carried modestly yet significantly shorter TCRB CDR3s in all four CD4+ subsets.

The germline CDR1 and CDR2 sequences are SEHNR and FQNEAQ (reference sequence). The CDR3 contains 13 residues. The V end lost 5 bases, the J end lost 2 bases, and 8 bases lay between the germline ends. One heparinised blood draw, averaging roughly 0.12 L, came from each donor. Central memory, naive, regulatory and stem cell-like memory CD4+ cells were sorted by CD45RO/CCR7/CD25/CD127/CD95/CD27. A remark on this clone: Its antigen is not known.

Sequencing was carried out using naive CD4+ T cells from blood. The sequence derives from a man aged 30 to 45 with type 1 diabetes. The chain is built from TRBV7-9 and TRBJ2-3; D remains unclear. The CDR3 here is CASSRLATDTQYF. The CDR3 DNA reads as TGTGCCAGCAGCCGACTGGCCACAGATACGCAGTATTTT.